This record looks at one T cell receptor (beta chain) sequence and its context. The record originates from a study of control samples from healthy donors and cancer patients. The CDR3 loop spans 13 amino acids. Germline lookup yields CDR1 SGDLS and CDR2 YYNGEE. Deletions cut 6 bases from V and 3 bases from J, with 12 bases between. The table came from immunoSEQ multiplex PCR; TCRdb's copy has only in-frame clones and leaves some out. The sample records around 120,000 clones, approximately 90% being singletons. This TCR came from a woman aged 70 to 79 in good health. J is TRBJ1-1 and V is TRBV9; D not certain. Sequenced material: blood. This chain's CDR3 is CASTPSPDTEAFF. The CDR3 nucleotides are TGTGCCAGCACCCCCTCCCCGGACACTGAAGCTTTCTTT.